This T cell receptor beta chain stems from a study of T cells in Graves' hyperthyroidism and ophthalmopathy. The wider study: Initial diagnosis, before any treatment, was when peripheral blood was collected.

RNA transcripts gave rise to amplified TCR beta CDR3 regions. First-round RT-PCR with HTBI primers amplified the TCR CDR3 region. TCRdb re-called the multiplex PCR reads with MiXCR, one entry per CDR3 protein. The data contain 700,000 to 850,000 distinct CDR3 sequences, under 45% of them singletons. Germline loops: CDR1 ENHRY, CDR2 SYGVKD. CDR3 length: 15 residues. V lost 3 bases to trimming and J lost 3 bases; unmatched junction nucleotides: 3. The TCR comes from a woman in her 40s with Graves' hyperthyroidism. The rearrangement uses TRBV10-3 and TRBJ1-2; 11 bases map to TRBD1. The source material was blood. The DNA for the CDR3 is TGTGCCATCAGTGACGGACAGGGGGCCCACTATGGCTACACCTTC. It specifies CAISDGQGAHYGYTF.